The 4 T cell receptor beta chains below come from one sample, sequenced in a study of T cells after yellow fever vaccination. TCRdb analysed the 5' RACE reads with MiXCR anew, one entry per CDR3 protein. Of 450,000 to 600,000 distinct CDR3 sequences listed, roughly 17% are singletons. Here the sequenced sample was PBMCs, taken 4 to 5 days after the first yellow fever vaccination. The receptors were gathered from a man aged 18 to 35 who received the YFV17D yellow fever vaccine.

The V call is TRBV7-9, the J call TRBJ2-7; TRBD1 aligns across 7 bases. Germline V gene sequence: CDR1 SEHNR, CDR2 FQNEAQ (reference sequence). The CDR3 length is 13 residues. The CDR3 nucleotides read TGTGTCAGCAGCGAGAAGGACAGGCACGAGCAGTACGTC. Its translation is CVSSEKDRHEQYV.

This clonotype was seen only a few times. The rearrangement links TRBV14 to TRBJ2-5; D is ambiguous. V lost 1 base to trimming and J lost 5 bases, with 17 bases between them. This CDR3 is built from 16 residues. CDR1 and CDR2 from the germline V gene are SGHDN and FVKESK. The CDR3 coding sequence is TGTGCCAGCAGCCAAGCCCCCCGTGCGATGTTGGAGACCCAGTACTTC. This encodes CASSQAPRAMLETQYF.

This sequence joins TRBV12-3 or TRBV12-4 and TRBJ2-7; D perhaps matches TRBD1 (7 bases). V lost 3 bases and J lost 4, with 10 bases in between. The CDR3 is 13 residues long. The CDR3 loop reads CASSFPGGYEQYF. The CDR3 nucleotides read TGTGCCAGCAGTTTCCCAGGGGGGTACGAGCAGTACTTC.

This clonotype was counted a few times. This chain links TRBV2 with TRBJ1-5; the D is unclear. The CDR3 loop spans 16 amino acids. V was clipped by 1 base and J by 9 bases, with 19 bases between them. Germline CDR1 reads SNHLY; CDR2 reads FYNNEI. The CDR3 region is CASSEVKGGSPRPQHF. CDR3 bases: TGTGCCAGCAGTGAAGTTAAAGGCGGGAGCCCACGGCCCCAGCATTTT.